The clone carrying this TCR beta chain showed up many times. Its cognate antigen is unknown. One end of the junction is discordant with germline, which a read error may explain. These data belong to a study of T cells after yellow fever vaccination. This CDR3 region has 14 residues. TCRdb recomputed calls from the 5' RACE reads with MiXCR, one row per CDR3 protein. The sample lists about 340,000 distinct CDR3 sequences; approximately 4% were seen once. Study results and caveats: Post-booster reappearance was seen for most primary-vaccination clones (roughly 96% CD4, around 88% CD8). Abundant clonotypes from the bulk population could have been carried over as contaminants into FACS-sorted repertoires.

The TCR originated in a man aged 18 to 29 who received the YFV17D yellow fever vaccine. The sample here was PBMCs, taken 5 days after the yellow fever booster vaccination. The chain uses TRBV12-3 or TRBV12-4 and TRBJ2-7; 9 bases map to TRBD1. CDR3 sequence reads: CASSLGGSPGQGNF. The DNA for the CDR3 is TGTGCCAGCAGTTTGGGTGGCTCTCCCGGACAGGGGAACTTC.